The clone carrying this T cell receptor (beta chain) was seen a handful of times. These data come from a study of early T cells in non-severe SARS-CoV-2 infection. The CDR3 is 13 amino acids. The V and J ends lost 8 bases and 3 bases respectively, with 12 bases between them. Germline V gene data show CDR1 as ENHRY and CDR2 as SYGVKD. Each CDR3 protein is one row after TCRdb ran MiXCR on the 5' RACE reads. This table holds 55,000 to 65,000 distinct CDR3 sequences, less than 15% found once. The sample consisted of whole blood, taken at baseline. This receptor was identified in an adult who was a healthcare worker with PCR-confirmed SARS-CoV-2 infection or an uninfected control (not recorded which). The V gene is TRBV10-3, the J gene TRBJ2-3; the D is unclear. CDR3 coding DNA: TGTGCCATCTTAGGGCAATCAACAGATACGCAGTATTTT. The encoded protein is CAILGQSTDTQYF.